The clone carrying this TCR beta chain was detected many times. The sample is drawn from a study of T cell repertoires in cytomegalovirus infection. Study overall: Based on public TCR beta signatures, there were indications of CMV infection and of a matching HLA type.

TCRdb called the reads again in MiXCR, with one record for every CDR3 protein. Of fewer than 300,000 distinct CDR3 sequences listed, about 25% are singletons. The CDR3 sequence is 15 residues long. V was shortened by 3 bases and J by 4 bases, with 16 bases between the two germline ends. Germline V gene sequence: CDR1 DFQATT, CDR2 SNEGSKA (reference sequence). The TCR sequence derives from a human donor in good health (CMV status not recorded). Some clones in this sample may be carry-over from other donors' samples. This rearrangement joins TRBV20-1 to TRBJ2-1; D perhaps matches TRBD1 (6 bases). The sample comprised PBMCs. The CDR3 DNA reads TGCAGTGCTAGGGGCCTCCGAGGGGGATACAATGAGCAGTTCTTC. As protein: CSARGLRGGYNEQFF.